The source of this T cell receptor beta chain is a study of control samples from healthy donors and cancer patients (TCRdb year 2020). Worth noting for this clone: The target of this receptor is not known. One base away there is no much larger clone; base qualities are not given.

Library preparation used the immunoSEQ multiplex PCR assay. TCRdb took this table from immuneACCESS and kept in-frame rearrangements with V and J called. Such tables lack part of the clones; where checked against another copy, unresolved V genes explain under half of the gap, and the rest is unexplained. The sample contains approximately 87,000 clones, about 86% of them found a single time. 1.3% of the sample rests with the top ten. The CDR3, cysteine through phenylalanine, is 15 amino acids long. The CDR3 DNA has 45 bases and is translated from base 1. Trimming takes 5 bases off V and 1 base off J; junction bases not matched to a gene: 7. The germline V gene specifies MNHEY as CDR1 and SVGAGI as CDR2.

The rearranged chain carries TRBV6-5 and TRBJ1-1; the central 7 bases match TRBD1. The material sequenced was blood. The TCR sequence derives from a woman aged 50 to 60 in good health. The nucleotide sequence reads TGTGCCAGCAGTCGCCGGACAGGCGGGAACACTGAAGCTTTCTTT. It specifies CASSRRTGGNTEAFF.